These 31 T cell receptor beta chains share one sample of origin, sequenced in a study of T cell repertoires in aging, cancer and after chemotherapy. Multiplex touch-down PCR with TRB-A/B primers amplified rearranged V-D-J TRB sequences. TCRdb independently ran MiXCR on the multiplex PCR reads; one entry per CDR3 protein. The sample contains 9,500 or so distinct CDR3 sequences, around 35% of which appear only once. The template was genomic DNA from peripheral blood, not RNA. Sequencing was carried out using blood. Receptors were obtained from a human donor in good health.

The gene calls are TRBV19 and TRBJ2-7; 7 bases agree with TRBD2. This CDR3 has 21 amino acids. Germline V gene data show CDR1 as LNHDA and CDR2 as SQIVND (reference sequence). Trimming removed 5 bases from V and 3 bases from J; junction bases left unmatched: 28. This CDR3 is CASSAKGRETDFNRPSYEQYF. Written as DNA, the CDR3 is TGTGCCAGTAGTGCAAAAGGGAGGGAGACAGACTTCAACCGACCCAGCTACGAGCAGTACTTC.

The sample holds a few counts of this clonotype. This sequence joins TRBV27 and TRBJ2-7; 7 bases align to TRBD1. Germline V lookup: CDR1 MNHEY, CDR2 SMNVEV (reference sequence). This CDR3 is built from 16 residues. V lost 0 bases, J lost 2 bases, and 7 bases stayed unmatched. The CDR3 coding sequence is TGTGCCAGCAGTTTATCGACAGGGTTGAGGGCCTACGAGCAGTACTTC. Protein: CASSLSTGLRAYEQYF.

In this sample, this clonotype is medium-sized. Here the CDR3 reads CASSFRGPLSNQPQHF. The CDR3 nucleotides are TGTGCCAGCAGCTTTAGGGGCCCCCTTAGCAATCAGCCCCAGCATTTT. This chain links TRBV5-6 with TRBJ1-5; perhaps TRBD1 as D (5 bases). There are 16 residues in the CDR3. The V gene lost 2 bases and the J gene lost 0 bases, with 12 bases spanning the gap. The germline CDR1 and CDR2 sequences are SGHDT and YYEEEE.

CDR3 nucleotides: TGTGCCAGCAGCTTGGTAGGGACTAATGAAAAACTGTTTTTT. Amino acid sequence: CASSLVGTNEKLFF. This chain joins TRBV5-4 and TRBJ1-4; D is undetermined. The CDR3 runs 14 residues. Germline-derived CDR1 and CDR2 are SGHNT and YYREEE (reference sequence). The V and J ends lost 0 bases and 2 bases respectively, with 5 bases between them.

V is TRBV6-2 or TRBV6-3 and J is TRBJ2-5; TRBD2 agrees at 10 bases. The germline CDR1 and CDR2 sequences are MNHEY and SVGEGT. With V trimmed by 8 bases and J by 0 bases, 3 bases remained unmatched. The CDR3 has 14 residues. The CDR3 protein is CASSSGGDQETQYF. For the CDR3, the DNA is TGTGCCAGCTCGAGCGGGGGGGACCAAGAGACCCAGTACTTC.

The chain couples TRBV6-2 or TRBV6-3 to TRBJ2-5; 7 positions match TRBD2. Losses at the gene ends were 8 bases for V and 1 base for J; bases not matched to a gene: 13. CDR1 is MNHEY, CDR2 SVGEGT, per germline. This CDR3 spans 16 amino acids. CDR3 bases: TGTGCCAGCCGAAAGGGGCCTACGGGGGGCCAAGAGACCCAGTACTTC. This sequence encodes CASRKGPTGGQETQYF.

This clonotype was detected a few times. This chain joins TRBV10-3 and TRBJ2-7, with TRBD2 identical over 8 bases. After removal of 6 bases from V and 7 bases from J, the junction contained 8 bases not matched to a gene. From germline, CDR1 is ENHRY and CDR2 SYGVKD. This CDR3 is built from 13 residues. Written as DNA, the CDR3 is TGTGCCATCAGCGAAAGACTAGCGAGAGAGCAGTACTTC. This codes for CAISERLAREQYF.

The sample holds a few counts of this clonotype. The rearrangement links TRBV11-3 to TRBJ1-2; D not resolved. The germline CDR1 and CDR2 sequences are SGHNT and YENEEA. The CDR3 sequence is 12 residues long. The ends were cut back, 1 base at V and 4 bases at J, with 4 bases in the middle. CDR3 sequence: CASSLASYGYTF. CDR3 coding DNA: TGTGCCAGCAGCTTAGCCAGCTATGGCTACACCTTC.

A few counts support this clonotype. The rearrangement uses TRBV15 and TRBJ2-1; the D gene is possibly TRBD2 (5 bases). This CDR3 contains 14 residues. The germline V gene encodes CDR1 LNHNV and CDR2 YYDKDF (reference sequence). The V end lost 1 base, the J end lost 4 bases, and 8 bases lay between the germline ends. CDR3 nucleotide sequence: TGTGCCACCAGCAGAGGGAGGCCATACAATGAGCAGTTCTTC. Amino acid sequence: CATSRGRPYNEQFF.

The chain combines TRBV28 with TRBJ2-2; TRBD2 is a possible D gene (6 bases). The CDR3 is 15 residues long. Germline V gene sequence: CDR1 MDHEN, CDR2 SYDVKM. Trimming took off 6 bases at V and 3 bases at J, with 14 bases between the two ends. The CDR3 nucleotides are TGTGCCAGCAGCCAGGGAGGAAGGGACACCGGGGAGCTGTTTTTT. Its translation: CASSQGGRDTGELFF.

The J gene is TRBJ1-2, the V gene TRBV30; TRBD1 is a possible D gene (6 bases). With 4 bases removed from V and 0 bases from J, the gap between germline ends came to 18 bases. The germline V gene encodes CDR1 GTSNPN and CDR2 SVGIG (reference sequence). The CDR3 sequence is 16 residues long. The CDR3 here is CAWTLGGRRANYGYTF. CDR3 nucleotide sequence: TGTGCCTGGACCCTCGGGGGGCGTCGAGCTAACTATGGCTACACCTTC.

The chain combines TRBV12-3 or TRBV12-4 with TRBJ1-1, with no clear D. V lost 11 bases to trimming and J lost 2 bases, with 6 bases between them. CDR3 size: 10 residues. CDR3 sequence reads: CAAGNTEAFF. The CDR3 region has the DNA TGTGCCGCCGGCAACACTGAAGCTTTCTTT.

The chain uses TRBV19 and TRBJ1-5; TRBD1 might be the D (5 bases). Germline CDR1 and CDR2: LNHDA and SQIVND (reference sequence). The CDR3 covers 16 residues. V lost 2 bases to trimming and J lost 0 bases, with 11 bases between them. The CDR3 DNA reads as TGTGCCAGTAGTATATTGGACATTTTTAGCAATCAGCCCCAGCATTTT. Protein product: CASSILDIFSNQPQHF. Full variable domain (rest looked up from reference TRBV19 and TRBJ1-5): DGGITQSPKYLFRKEGQNVTLSCEQNLNHDAMYWYRQDPGQGLRLIYYSQIVNDFQKGDIAEGYSVSREKKESFPLTVTSAQKNPTAFYLCASSILDIFSNQPQHFGDGTRLSIL.

There are a few counts of this clonotype. DNA for the CDR3: TGTGCCAGCAGTTTTATGCCCCTGAGCTACACCTTC. Protein product: CASSFMPLSYTF. The chain couples TRBV12-3 or TRBV12-4 to TRBJ1-2; D unclear. Trimming removed 3 bases at V and 9 bases at J, with 11 bases between. This CDR3 is 12 amino acids long.

The chain links TRBV7-9 to TRBJ2-5; D not resolved. The CDR3 totals 15 residues. CDR1 and CDR2 (germline): SEHNR, FQNEAQ (reference sequence). Trimming pared 6 bases from V and 2 bases from J, leaving 16 bases between. CDR3 protein: CASRHLVSRQETQYF. The CDR3 bases are TGTGCCAGCAGACACCTCGTATCTCGTCAAGAGACCCAGTACTTC.

CDR3 in amino acids: CASSDTWEGDGYTF. The CDR3 DNA follows: TGTGCCAGCAGTGATACGTGGGAAGGGGATGGCTACACCTTC. This chain connects TRBV2 to TRBJ1-2; perhaps TRBD1 as D (5 bases). The CDR3 is 14 residues long. V was shortened by 3 bases and J by 6 bases, with 14 bases between the two germline ends. The germline V gene has CDR1 SNHLY and CDR2 FYNNEI.

This chain links TRBV29-1 with TRBJ2-5; D uncertain. The CDR3 has 13 residues. In germline, CDR1 is SQVTM, CDR2 ANQGSEA. V lost 4 bases, J lost 5 bases, and 14 bases lay in between. The CDR3 reads CSVGRTTGETQYF. In DNA, the CDR3 is TGCAGCGTTGGTAGGACCACCGGGGAGACCCAGTACTTC.

The count of this clonotype is one. V and J are TRBV6-5 and TRBJ1-2; 8 nucleotides agree with TRBD1. CDR3 length equals 15 residues. Losses at the gene ends were 6 bases for V and 2 bases for J; bases not matched to a gene: 8. Germline V gene sequence: CDR1 MNHEY, CDR2 SVGAGI. The CDR3 loop reads CASRARGPVNYGYTF. The CDR3 DNA follows: TGTGCCAGCAGAGCCAGGGGGCCTGTAAACTATGGCTACACCTTC.

CDR3 sequence reads: CASSLDPRGEAEEKLFF. DNA of the CDR3: TGTGCCAGCAGCTTAGACCCGAGAGGTGAGGCGGAGGAAAAACTGTTTTTT. The chain couples TRBV5-4 to TRBJ1-4; D gene unclear. CDR3 size: 17 residues. Germline lookup yields CDR1 SGHNT and CDR2 YYREEE (reference sequence). V was pared by 2 bases and J by 8 bases, with 22 bases between.

Notes on this clonotype: One junction end does not reproduce the germline sequence, and a read error may be involved. This chain uses TRBV13 with TRBJ1-1, with TRBD1 identical over 8 bases. The CDR3 is made up of 14 amino acids. Germline values: CDR1 PRHDT, CDR2 FYEKMQ (reference sequence). CDR3 protein: CANSLRQGSTEAFF. For the CDR3, the DNA is TGTGCCAACAGCCTTCGACAGGGGAGTACTGAAGCTTTCTTT.

This clonotype was counted once. The junction departs from the called germline gene at one end, perhaps through a read error. The rearrangement uses TRBV11-3 and TRBJ2-7, with no clear D. The CDR3 length is 16 residues. From germline, CDR1 is SGHNT and CDR2 YENEEA. The CDR3 DNA is TGTGCCAGAAGCTTGGTTTATGGCAGAGAGCTAGACGAGCAGTACTTC. Translating it yields CARSLVYGRELDEQYF. Full variable domain (rest looked up from reference TRBV11-3 and TRBJ2-7): EAGVVQSPRYKIIEKKQPVAFWCNPISGHNTLYWYLQNLGQGPELLIRYENEEAVDDSQLPKDRFSAERLKGVDSTLKIQPAELGDSAVYLCARSLVYGRELDEQYFGPGTRLTVT.

This clonotype was picked up one time. The rearrangement links TRBV12-3 or TRBV12-4 to TRBJ2-7; D is perhaps TRBD2 (5 bases). The CDR3 runs to 19 residues. Between the trimmed V and J ends, which lost 6 bases and 7 bases, there was a span of 34 bases. The CDR3 coding sequence is TGTGCCAGCAGCAAAGCGAAGAGTGATCAGACGGGGTCCCGGGGAGAGCAGTACTTC. It yields the protein CASSKAKSDQTGSRGEQYF.

Notes on this clonotype: The conserved closing phenylalanine or tryptophan is absent in this CDR3, likely reflecting a read error. The rearrangement links TRBV11-3 to TRBJ2-7, with 14 bases fitting TRBD2. Trimming removed 7 bases from V and 3 bases from J; junction bases left unmatched: 14. From germline, CDR1 is SGHNT and CDR2 YENEEA. The CDR3 runs to 18 residues. CDR3 DNA sequence: TGTGCCAGCACCCTTAGGGGGACTAGCGGGGGAGGGAGCTACGAGCAGTACTTG. Translating gives CASTLRGTSGGGSYEQYL.

The V and J genes are TRBV12-3 or TRBV12-4 and TRBJ2-3, with TRBD1 matching 7 bases. The CDR3 spans 16 residues. Losses at the gene ends were 8 bases for V and 1 base for J; bases not matched to a gene: 12. The CDR3 nucleotides are TGTGCCAGCCGCTCATCAGGGGGAGATGGCACAGATACGCAGTATTTT. Its translation is CASRSSGGDGTDTQYF.

In this sample, this clonotype is medium-sized. The V and J genes are TRBV11-3 and TRBJ2-2, with 15 bases fitting TRBD2. This CDR3 spans 17 amino acids. Germline CDR1 SGHNT, CDR2 YENEEA. The V segment lost 5 bases and the J segment 3 bases; nucleotides outside the gene matches: 4. The CDR3 sequence: CASSPGLAGGDTGELFF. In nucleotides, the CDR3 is TGTGCCAGCAGCCCCGGACTAGCGGGAGGGGACACCGGGGAGCTGTTTTTT.

A word on this clonotype: This may arise from a read error, as a much more abundant clone is one base away. V and J are TRBV6-5 and TRBJ2-3, with 7 bases lining up with TRBD2. Losses at the gene ends were 9 bases for V and 0 bases for J; bases not matched to a gene: 3. Germline CDR1 reads MNHEY; CDR2 reads SVGAGI. This CDR3 spans 13 amino acids. The DNA for the CDR3 is TGTGCCAGTCGGGAGGTTAGCACAGATACGCAGTATTTT. Translated: CASREVSTDTQYF.

The gene calls are TRBV5-1 and TRBJ2-2; TRBD2 matches at 16 bases. The CDR3 totals 20 residues. Trimming took 1 base from V and 5 from J; bases not matched to a gene: 11. Germline V gives CDR1 SGHRS, CDR2 YFSETQ. CDR3 DNA: TGCGCCAGCAGCTTGAAGGCCGGGACTAGCGGGGGGGAGAGGACCGGGGAGCTGTTTTTT. It codes for CASSLKAGTSGGERTGELFF. The entire variable domain, with the rest obtained from reference TRBV5-1 and TRBJ2-2, is as follows: KAGVTQTPRYLIKTRGQQVTLSCSPISGHRSVSWYQQTPGQGLQFLFEYFSETQRNKGNFPGRFSGRQFSNSRSEMNVSTLELGDSALYLCASSLKAGTSGGERTGELFFGEGSRLTVL.

This clonotype has just a few counts. CDR3 sequence: CAWALTRGGDYGYTF. As DNA, the CDR3 is TGTGCCTGGGCCCTAACTCGGGGGGGTGACTATGGCTACACCTTC. This rearrangement joins TRBV30 to TRBJ1-2, with D maybe TRBD1 (5 bases). Germline V lookup: CDR1 GTSNPN, CDR2 SVGIG (reference sequence). The CDR3 totals 15 residues. Trimming stripped 5 bases from V and 3 bases from J, with 19 bases between. Drawing the rest from reference TRBV30 and TRBJ1-2, the complete variable domain is SQTIHQWPATLVQPVGSPLSLECTVEGTSNPNLYWYRQAAGRGLQLLFYSVGIGQISSEVPQNLSASRPQDRQFILSSKKLLLSDSGFYLCAWALTRGGDYGYTFGSGTRLTVV.

The sample holds a few counts of this clonotype. This rearrangement joins TRBV27 to TRBJ2-7; D is undetermined. This CDR3 region has 13 residues. V was cut by 3 bases and J by 0 bases, with 6 bases left in between. Germline CDR1 reads MNHEY; CDR2 reads SMNVEV (reference sequence). CDR3 residues: CASSFEGSYEQYF. The CDR3 DNA is TGTGCCAGCAGTTTTGAAGGCTCCTACGAGCAGTACTTC.

By its share, this clonotype is medium-sized. The chain has TRBV19 and TRBJ2-7; possible D gene TRBD1, 5 bases. This CDR3 region has 15 residues. Trimming removed 6 bases at V and 2 bases at J, with 17 bases between. From germline, CDR1 is LNHDA and CDR2 SQIVND (reference sequence). The CDR3 DNA follows: TGTGCCAGTAGCGGGCAGGGTTACCGCGCCTACGAGCAGTACTTC. Translating gives CASSGQGYRAYEQYF.

The chain couples TRBV24-1 to TRBJ1-4; D ambiguous. The CDR3 is 14 amino acids. The V end was cut by 3 bases, the J end by 8 bases, with 12 bases between. In germline, CDR1 is KGHDR, CDR2 SFDVKD. The CDR3 coding sequence is TGTGCCACCAGTGATGCAGACAAGGCCGAAAAACTGTTTTTT. Amino acid sequence: CATSDADKAEKLFF.